Listed here are 23 T cell receptor beta chains from one sample, sequenced in a study of blood T cell repertoires in COVID-19. Generated by immunoSEQ multiplex PCR, the TCRdb table keeps only in-frame clones and is missing some. In the table there are over 150,000 clones, roughly 72% of which are singletons. What was sequenced was peripheral blood. The receptors shown here come from a woman aged 80 or over with acute or convalescent COVID-19.

The genes are TRBV11-2 and TRBJ1-3; TRBD1 matches 9 bases. In germline, CDR1 is SGHAT, CDR2 FQNNGV. This CDR3 comprises 14 residues. Losses at the gene ends were 5 bases for V and 4 bases for J; bases not matched to a gene: 3. CDR3: CASSTGTGGNTIYF. CDR3 bases: TGTGCCAGCAGCACAGGGACAGGGGGAAACACCATATATTTT.

This sequence joins TRBV19 and TRBJ1-5; TRBD1 is a possible D gene (6 bases). V lost 0 bases and J 5 bases, leaving 17 bases between the germline ends. This CDR3 has 17 residues. Germline V gene data show CDR1 as LNHDA and CDR2 as SQIVND (reference sequence). Here the CDR3 reads CASSIDSIGQRYQPQHF. CDR3 sequence (DNA): TGTGCCAGTAGTATAGATAGTATCGGACAGCGATATCAGCCCCAGCATTTT.

This chain links TRBV27 with TRBJ1-1; no clear D gene. From germline, CDR1 is MNHEY and CDR2 SMNVEV (reference sequence). Trimming cost V 5 bases and J 3 bases, with 10 bases left between them. The CDR3 is 13 amino acids. The CDR3 loop reads CASSTSPYTEAFF. CDR3 nucleotides: TGTGCCAGCAGTACATCCCCTTACACTGAAGCTTTCTTT.

This clone showed up just once. The chain is built from TRBV7-6 and TRBJ2-1; tentatively, D is TRBD2 (5 bases). Trimming left V 2 bases short and J 0 bases short, with 14 bases between. The CDR3 totals 17 residues. CDR1 and CDR2 from the germline V gene are SGHVS and FNYEAQ. Written as DNA, the CDR3 is TGTGCCAGCAGCTTAAGAGGGTTGCGAGACTCCTACAATGAGCAGTTCTTC. Protein: CASSLRGLRDSYNEQFF.

This sequence joins TRBV18 and TRBJ2-1; 8 bases match TRBD2. Germline V gene sequence: CDR1 KGHSH, CDR2 LQKENI. The CDR3 has 16 amino acids. V shed 2 bases and J 7 bases; nucleotides not matched to a gene: 10. The CDR3 is CASSPVWRREENEQFF. The CDR3 nucleotides read TGTGCCAGCTCACCAGTTTGGCGGCGGGAGGAGAATGAGCAGTTCTTC.

J is TRBJ2-7 and V is TRBV21-1; TRBD2 reflects the table's D call only, with no check against the DNA. TRBV21-1 is a pseudogene segment. The CDR3 runs to 12 residues. CDR3 bases: TGTGCCAGCAGCAAGGAGGGCTACGAGCAGTACTTC. It codes for CASSKEGYEQYF.

The rearrangement uses TRBV12-3 or TRBV12-4 and TRBJ1-5; D possibly corresponds to TRBD1 (5 bases). Trimming took off 1 base at V and 9 bases at J, with 7 bases between the two ends. The CDR3 is 12 amino acids. The CDR3 coding sequence is TGTGCCAGCAGTTTAGTGGGGGGGCCCCAGCATTTT. It encodes CASSLVGGPQHF.

The chain carries TRBV20-1 and TRBJ1-2, with D maybe TRBD1 (5 bases). The ends were cut back, 3 bases at V and 7 bases at J, with 15 bases in the middle. The CDR3 is 13 residues long. CDR1 is DFQATT and CDR2 is SNEGSKA in the germline V gene (reference sequence). CDR3 region: CSASATRAGGYTF. The CDR3 DNA is TGCAGTGCTAGTGCAACCAGGGCAGGTGGCTACACCTTC.

The chain recombines TRBV7-8 with TRBJ2-3, with D tentatively TRBD2 (6 bases). The CDR3 length is 16 residues. The germline V gene encodes CDR1 SGHVS and CDR2 FQNEAQ. V gave up 3 bases and J gave up 2 bases, with 15 bases separating them. The CDR3 sequence is CASSFRRDSFTDTQYF. The CDR3 nucleotides read TGTGCCAGCAGCTTCCGCCGGGACTCGTTCACAGATACGCAGTATTTT.

The CDR3 coding sequence is TGTGCCAGCAGCTTTAAAACAGGGGTAAGCAATCAGCCCCAGCATTTT. Translated, it gives CASSFKTGVSNQPQHF. The chain carries TRBV6-6 and TRBJ1-5; 7 nucleotides match TRBD1. V dropped 6 bases and J dropped 1; count of bases not matched to a gene: 9. The germline CDR1 and CDR2 sequences are MNHNY and SVGAGI (reference sequence). The CDR3 is 16 residues long.

The rearrangement links TRBV11-2 to TRBJ2-3; D is possibly TRBD1 (5 bases). This CDR3 comprises 14 residues. Trimming cost V 1 base and J 3 bases, with 8 bases left between them. CDR1 and CDR2 (germline): SGHAT, FQNNGV. The DNA of the CDR3 is TGTGCCAGCAGCTTAGCAGGGTGGACAGATACGCAGTATTTT. Translation: CASSLAGWTDTQYF.

This chain joins TRBV6-2 or TRBV6-3 and TRBJ1-2, with D unresolved. The CDR3 is 16 amino acids. The germline V and J ends were trimmed by 2 bases and 0 bases, with 13 bases remaining between them. Germline values: CDR1 MNHEY, CDR2 SVGEGT. The DNA for the CDR3 is TGTGCCAGCAGTTACGCCGGTGATCGAACTAACTATGGCTACACCTTC. It encodes CASSYAGDRTNYGYTF.

The chain couples TRBV18 to TRBJ1-2; the D gene is possibly TRBD1 (6 bases). The germline V gene has CDR1 KGHSH and CDR2 LQKENI. The CDR3 has 15 residues. Trimming cost V 1 base and J 5 bases, with 14 bases left between them. In DNA, the CDR3 is TGTGCCAGCTCACCACTACAGGGCTGGAGGTATGGCTACACCTTC. Translation gives CASSPLQGWRYGYTF.

The rearrangement joins TRBV3-1 (or the pseudogene TRBV3-2) to TRBJ1-2, with 8 nucleotides matching TRBD1. The CDR3 consists of 14 residues. Germline V CDR1 and CDR2: LGHDT, YNNKEL (reference sequence). Trimming took 0 bases from V and 4 from J; bases not matched to a gene: 1. CDR3 nucleotide sequence: TGTGCCAGCAGCCAAGAGGACAGGGCCTATGGCTACACCTTC. Translated, it gives CASSQEDRAYGYTF.

Only one count was recorded for this clone. The CDR3: CASRDKSEQYF. For the CDR3, the DNA is TGTGCCAGCAGAGACAAAAGCGAGCAGTACTTC. This chain uses TRBV6-5 with TRBJ2-7; D gene uncertain. Trimming took 6 bases from V and 6 from J, leaving 9 bases between them. The germline CDR1 and CDR2 sequences are MNHEY and SVGAGI. This CDR3 is built from 11 residues.

This clone was seen a single time. The chain combines TRBV6-5 with TRBJ1-1, with 7 bases identical to TRBD1. Germline V gene lookup returns CDR1 MNHEY and CDR2 SVGAGI. With 2 bases clipped from V and 5 bases from J, the junction kept 8 bases outside the gene matches. This CDR3 has 15 residues. CDR3 in DNA: TGTGCCAGCAGTTACACATTCAGGGGGGAGACTGAAGCTTTCTTT. It codes for CASSYTFRGETEAFF.

This clone was detected a few times. The chain carries TRBV9 and TRBJ2-1, with 15 nucleotides matching TRBD2. CDR1 and CDR2 from the germline V gene are SGDLS and YYNGEE. Unmatched junction bases numbered 9, after V lost 4 bases and J lost 7 bases. The length of the CDR3 is 17 residues. The CDR3 loop is CASSLGTSGGFANEQFF. In DNA, the CDR3 is TGTGCCAGCAGCCTCGGGACTAGCGGGGGGTTTGCGAATGAGCAGTTCTTC.

The table lists this clone with a count of one. CDR3 protein: CASTPSAGMNTEAFF. Written as DNA, the CDR3 is TGTGCCAGTACCCCCTCGGCAGGGATGAACACTGAAGCTTTCTTT. V and J are TRBV19 and TRBJ1-1; TRBD1 is a possible D gene (5 bases). The CDR3 runs to 15 residues. The germline V and J ends were trimmed by 7 bases and 0 bases, with 15 bases remaining between them. The V gene's germline CDR1 is LNHDA and CDR2 SQIVND (reference sequence).

In its sample, this clone was seen once. V usage is TRBV21-1 and J usage is TRBJ1-6; TRBD1, the D gene given by the table, was not confirmed from the DNA. TRBV21-1 is a known pseudogene. This CDR3 is built from 19 residues. This CDR3 reads CASSKAPTGGYPHNSPLHF. The DNA for the CDR3 is TGTGCCAGCAGCAAAGCGCCAACAGGGGGCTATCCTCATAATTCACCCCTCCACTTT.

This chain connects TRBV27 to TRBJ1-3, with TRBD1 as a possible D gene (5 bases). This CDR3 is built from 13 residues. V was cut by 2 bases and J by 11 bases, with 13 bases left in between. Germline values: CDR1 MNHEY, CDR2 SMNVEV (reference sequence). The CDR3 region is CASSLSAPRAIYF. CDR3 DNA sequence: TGTGCCAGCAGTTTAAGCGCGCCCAGGGCCATATATTTT.

The chain combines TRBV2 with TRBJ1-3, with 8 positions matching TRBD1. CDR3 size: 14 residues. Trimming cost V 8 bases and J 4 bases; bases outside gene matches: 7. The germline gives CDR1 SNHLY, CDR2 FYNNEI. The CDR3 nucleotides are TGTGCCAGCTGGACAGGGAACGCCGGAAACACCATATATTTT. Its translation: CASWTGNAGNTIYF. Together with reference TRBV2 and TRBJ1-3, the CDR3 gives the full variable domain: EPEVTQTPSHQVTQMGQEVILRCVPISNHLYFYWYRQILGQKVEFLVSFYNNEISEKSEIFDDQFSVERPDGSNFTLKIRSTKLEDSAMYFCASWTGNAGNTIYFGEGSWLTVV.

The V call is TRBV29-1, the J call TRBJ2-1, with 7 positions matching TRBD1. J gave up 9 bases and V 7 bases, and 12 bases lay outside the gene matches. Germline lookup yields CDR1 SQVTM and CDR2 ANQGSEA. CDR3 length: 13 amino acids. The CDR3: CSARQGVIIEQFF. CDR3 coding DNA: TGCAGCGCAAGACAGGGAGTCATCATTGAGCAGTTCTTC.

V usage is TRBV5-4 and J usage is TRBJ1-6; perhaps TRBD1 as D (5 bases). The CDR3 extends over 14 amino acids. Trimming removed 3 bases at V and 9 bases at J, with 13 bases between. Germline assignment: CDR1 SGHNT and CDR2 YYREEE (reference sequence). The CDR3 sequence is CASSYGQRASPLHF. CDR3 in DNA: TGTGCCAGCAGCTATGGACAAAGGGCTTCACCCCTCCACTTT.